Detailed here is one T cell receptor beta chain. Its antigen remains unknown. The data originate from a study of T cell responses to AZD1222 COVID-19 vaccine. Study-level points and caveats: Baseline seropositives among AZD1222 recipients totaled only five or six.

Clones were read by immunoSEQ multiplex PCR, and TCRdb kept only the in-frame ones, dropping some. The data show some 67,000 clones, with 83% seen just once and roughly 6% held by the top ten. Per the germline V gene, CDR1 is SGHRS and CDR2 is YFSETQ. This CDR3 has 16 amino acids. J lost 2 bases, V lost 0 bases, and 8 bases had no gene match. This TCR was recovered from an adult who received the AZD1222 COVID-19 vaccine. Sequences were derived from peripheral blood, sampled 28 days after the second AZD1222 dose. The V and J genes are TRBV5-1 and TRBJ2-7, with TRBD2 matching 7 bases. The CDR3 DNA reads TGCGCCAGCAGCTTGGAACCCGGGAGGCACACCTACGAGCAGTACTTC. Amino acids: CASSLEPGRHTYEQYF.